The next 29 T cell receptor beta chains were all read from a single sample in a study of T cell responses to AZD1222 COVID-19 vaccine. Profiling relied on immunoSEQ multiplex PCR, and the TCRdb table lists in-frame clones only, not all of them. Counted here are 100,000 to 110,000 clones, around 90% occurring once; the ten biggest clones make up about 1.8%. The sample here was peripheral blood, taken on day 0 of AZD1222 vaccination. All receptors come from an adult in good health.

The V gene is TRBV7-2, the J gene TRBJ2-1; 12 nucleotides match TRBD2. Germline CDR1 and CDR2: SGHTA and FQGNSA. J was trimmed by 4 bases and V by 5 bases; bases with no gene match: 6. The CDR3 spans 16 residues. DNA of the CDR3: TGTGCCAGCAGCCCCCGACTAGCGGGAGAGTACAATGAGCAGTTCTTC. Its translation is CASSPRLAGEYNEQFF.

This clone was observed once. The chain combines TRBV5-6 with TRBJ1-2; perhaps TRBD1 as D (6 bases). Trimming cost V 0 bases and J 2 bases, with 8 bases left between them. Germline V lookup: CDR1 SGHDT, CDR2 YYEEEE. This CDR3 spans 14 amino acids. CDR3 sequence: CASSLVDRNYGYTF. The CDR3 DNA follows: TGTGCCAGCAGCTTGGTTGACAGGAACTATGGCTACACCTTC.

The rearrangement uses TRBV30 and TRBJ1-5; the match to TRBD1 covers 7 bases. V trimming: 0 bases; J trimming: 1 base; junction bases outside the gene matches: 12. Germline loops: CDR1 GTSNPN, CDR2 SVGIG (reference sequence). The CDR3 is 18 amino acids. Written as DNA, the CDR3 is TGTGCCTGGAGTGTACTAGGAGGACAGGTAAGGAGCAATCAGCCCCAGCATTTT. Amino acid sequence: CAWSVLGGQVRSNQPQHF.

This chain uses TRBV7-9 with TRBJ2-5; 10 nucleotides align to TRBD2. The V and J ends lost 5 bases and 5 bases, in that order; junction bases with no gene match: 11. Germline loops: CDR1 SEHNR, CDR2 FQNEAQ (reference sequence). The CDR3 is 16 amino acids. The CDR3 coding sequence is TGTGCCAGCAGCCAGGGGGCTAGCGGGAGATGGGAGACCCAGTACTTC. Encoded protein: CASSQGASGRWETQYF.

The chain uses TRBV12-3 or TRBV12-4 and TRBJ1-1, with D hard to call. The V and J ends lost 3 bases and 1 base respectively, with 6 bases between them. The CDR3 totals 13 residues. This chain's CDR3 is CASSFSRNTEAFF. In DNA, the CDR3 is TGTGCCAGCAGTTTTTCGAGGAACACTGAAGCTTTCTTT.

The chain employs TRBV7-2 and TRBJ1-1; D remains unclear. The CDR3 runs 13 residues. V was cut by 4 bases and J by 1 base, with 7 bases left in between. Germline CDR1 is SGHTA and CDR2 is FQGNSA. The CDR3 sequence is CASSSGANTEAFF. CDR3 nucleotides: TGTGCCAGCAGCTCCGGTGCGAACACTGAAGCTTTCTTT.

The V and J genes are TRBV28 and TRBJ2-1; 7 nucleotides agree with TRBD2. The CDR3 length is 12 residues. V lost 8 bases, J lost 8 bases, and 6 bases stayed unmatched. CDR1 is MDHEN, CDR2 SYDVKM, per germline. DNA of the CDR3: TGTGCCAGCTGGGGACTATGGGATGAGCAGTTCTTC. This codes for CASWGLWDEQFF.

The chain recombines TRBV10-3 with TRBJ1-5, with D perhaps matching TRBD1 (5 bases). Trimming shortened V by 10 bases and J by 2 bases, and 12 bases separated the two germline ends. This CDR3 has 13 residues. Germline V gives CDR1 ENHRY, CDR2 SYGVKD. The CDR3 DNA follows: TGTGCCACCACCTTAGGGGGCAATCAGCCCCAGCATTTT. Its translation: CATTLGGNQPQHF.

The chain recombines TRBV27 with TRBJ2-1; D call uncertain. CDR3 length equals 13 residues. The ends were cut back, 2 bases at V and 4 bases at J, with 6 bases in the middle. Germline values: CDR1 MNHEY, CDR2 SMNVEV (reference sequence). CDR3 protein: CASSLDLYNEQFF. Written as DNA, the CDR3 is TGTGCCAGCAGTTTAGACCTATACAATGAGCAGTTCTTC.

The V call is TRBV19, the J call TRBJ1-5; the D gene is possibly TRBD1 (5 bases). The CDR3 consists of 17 residues. With 5 bases removed from V and 0 bases from J, the gap between germline ends came to 17 bases. Germline CDR1 LNHDA, CDR2 SQIVND (reference sequence). CDR3 sequence reads: CASSVRGGGYSNQPQHF. CDR3 nucleotide sequence: TGTGCCAGTAGTGTGCGGGGGGGAGGCTATAGCAATCAGCCCCAGCATTTT.

The chain employs TRBV10-2 and TRBJ1-3; D unresolved. The V gene's germline CDR1 is WSHSY and CDR2 SAAADI. The CDR3 spans 15 residues. V was pared by 4 bases and J by 0 bases, with 10 bases between. CDR3 protein: CASSVGMGSGNTIYF. The CDR3 DNA sequence: TGCGCCAGCAGTGTGGGGATGGGCTCTGGAAACACCATATATTTT.

This clone was recorded a few times. The chain uses TRBV5-1 and TRBJ2-7; D possibly uses TRBD1 or TRBD2 (6 bases each). Germline-derived CDR1 and CDR2 are SGHRS and YFSETQ. V shed 5 bases and J shed 6 bases, with 12 bases lying between them. The CDR3 is 12 amino acids. Written as DNA, the CDR3 is TGCGCCAGCAGGCCGGGGGCGGGCGAGCAGTACTTC. Its protein is CASRPGAGEQYF.

The V call is TRBV4-1, the J call TRBJ2-7, with TRBD2 as a possible D gene (5 bases). Trimming shortened V by 0 bases and J by 2 bases, and 14 bases separated the two germline ends. The CDR3 is made up of 16 amino acids. Germline-derived CDR1 and CDR2 are MGHRA and YSYEKL. CDR3 loop: CASSQDEASYTYEQYF. The CDR3 DNA reads TGCGCCAGCAGCCAAGATGAGGCTAGCTATACCTACGAGCAGTACTTC.

The V gene is TRBV5-8, the J gene TRBJ1-2; TRBD1 agrees at 7 bases. This CDR3 has 14 residues. The ends lost 0 bases at V and 6 bases at J; junction bases unmatched: 5. Germline V gene sequence: CDR1 SGHTS, CDR2 YDEGEE. The CDR3 protein is CASSLGYRGDGYTF. The CDR3 DNA reads as TGTGCCAGCAGCTTGGGGTACAGGGGCGATGGCTACACCTTC.

By proportion, this clone is medium-sized. This sequence joins TRBV6-1 and TRBJ2-6; a weak D match, TRBD1 (5 bases). The CDR3 length is 15 residues. Trimming took 3 bases from V and 2 from J, leaving 8 bases between them. The germline gives CDR1 MNHNS, CDR2 SASEGT. CDR3 region: CASSEKQAGANVLTF. DNA of the CDR3: TGTGCCAGCAGTGAGAAACAGGCTGGGGCCAACGTCCTGACTTTC.

The CDR3 protein is CASSWATNEKLFF. In nucleotides, the CDR3 is TGTGCCAGCAGCTGGGCAACTAATGAAAAACTGTTTTTT. V gene TRBV5-6 combines with J gene TRBJ1-4; no clear D. Trimming removed 3 bases from V and 0 bases from J, with 3 bases in between. Germline V CDR1 and CDR2: SGHDT, YYEEEE. CDR3 length equals 13 residues.

The chain links TRBV2 to TRBJ2-3; D is possibly TRBD1 or TRBD2 (5 bases each). The germline V gene has CDR1 SNHLY and CDR2 FYNNEI. This CDR3 region has 15 residues. V dropped 5 bases and J dropped 0 bases, with 12 bases sitting between them. The CDR3: CASSSSGASTDTQYF. CDR3 DNA: TGTGCCAGCAGTTCCTCCGGGGCAAGCACAGATACGCAGTATTTT.

The chain couples TRBV5-1 to TRBJ1-1, with a tentative D call TRBD1 (5 bases). CDR3 length: 13 residues. Trimming cost V 0 bases and J 10 bases, with 13 bases left between them. The germline V gene has CDR1 SGHRS and CDR2 YFSETQ. CDR3: CASSLAGGSAAFF. The CDR3 bases are TGCGCCAGCAGCTTGGCCGGGGGGTCTGCAGCTTTCTTT.

The chain has TRBV12-3 or TRBV12-4 and TRBJ1-1; the D gene is possibly TRBD1 (5 bases). The CDR3 runs to 13 residues. Trimming removed 0 bases at V and 5 bases at J, with 7 bases between. The CDR3: CASSLAQGTEAFF. In DNA form, the CDR3 reads TGTGCCAGCAGTTTAGCCCAGGGAACTGAAGCTTTCTTT.

The chain recombines TRBV16 with TRBJ2-3, with D hard to call. The CDR3 has 12 residues. With 2 bases removed from V and 7 bases from J, the gap between germline ends came to 7 bases. CDR1 is KGHSY and CDR2 is FQNENV in the germline V gene. In DNA, the CDR3 is TGTGCCAGCAGCCAAGGGGTGAATACGCAGTATTTT. Translating gives CASSQGVNTQYF. Variable domain in full (rest from reference TRBV16 and TRBJ2-3): GEEVAQTPKHLVRGEGQKAKLYCAPIKGHSYVFWYQQVLKNEFKFLISFQNENVFDETGMPKERFSAKCLPNSPCSLEIQATKLEDSAVYFCASSQGVNTQYFGPGTRLTVL.

This rearrangement joins TRBV7-9 to TRBJ1-2; 10 bases map to TRBD1. CDR1 is SEHNR and CDR2 is FQNEAQ in the germline V gene (reference sequence). Unmatched junction bases numbered 10, after V lost 5 bases and J lost 10 bases. This CDR3 is 14 amino acids long. The CDR3: CASSMGQGSYSYTF. In DNA, the CDR3 is TGTGCCAGCAGCATGGGACAGGGGTCTTACTCCTACACCTTC.

This rearrangement joins TRBV4-2 to TRBJ2-7; D is possibly TRBD2 (6 bases). Germline CDR1 is LGHNA and CDR2 is YNFKEQ. V was trimmed by 6 bases and J by 0 bases, leaving 12 bases between them. CDR3 length: 14 amino acids. The CDR3 DNA is TGTGCCAGCAGTCGCGGGGTGAGCTCCTACGAGCAGTACTTC. This encodes CASSRGVSSYEQYF.

The chain combines TRBV4-1 with TRBJ2-6; TRBD2 matches at 10 bases. The germline V gene has CDR1 MGHRA and CDR2 YSYEKL. The V and J ends lost 1 base and 1 base, in that order; junction bases with no gene match: 4. This CDR3 has 18 amino acids. CDR3 sequence reads: CASSQVASGSSGANVLTF. In DNA, the CDR3 is TGCGCCAGCAGCCAAGTCGCTAGCGGGAGTTCTGGGGCCAACGTCCTGACTTTC.

The chain links TRBV11-2 to TRBJ1-5; D is unresolved. V gave up 2 bases and J gave up 7 bases, with 12 bases separating them. The CDR3 contains 14 residues. CDR1 and CDR2 from the germline V gene are SGHAT and FQNNGV. The CDR3 DNA reads as TGTGCCAGCAGCTTATATGAGGGAGGACAGCCCCAGCATTTT. This translates into CASSLYEGGQPQHF.

The chain recombines TRBV9 with TRBJ2-2; 12 nucleotides match TRBD2. CDR3 size: 16 residues. Losses at the gene ends were 2 bases for V and 6 bases for J; bases not matched to a gene: 5. Germline V gives CDR1 SGDLS, CDR2 YYNGEE. The CDR3 protein is CASSVPTSGRAGELFF. In nucleotides, the CDR3 is TGTGCCAGCAGCGTGCCGACTAGCGGGAGAGCCGGGGAGCTGTTTTTT.

The chain employs TRBV2 and TRBJ1-1, with D perhaps TRBD1 (5 bases). Trimming shortened V by 10 bases and J by 6 bases, and 18 bases separated the two germline ends. CDR3 length: 13 amino acids. Germline V gene data show CDR1 as SNHLY and CDR2 as FYNNEI. The CDR3 sequence: CATCPPGSAEAFF. CDR3 in DNA: TGTGCCACCTGTCCCCCAGGGAGCGCTGAAGCTTTCTTT.

The chain uses TRBV6-2 or TRBV6-3 and TRBJ2-7, with TRBD1 matching 9 bases. Germline CDR1 and CDR2: MNHEY and SVGEGT. The CDR3 loop spans 15 amino acids. V trimming: 5 bases; J trimming: 5 bases; junction bases outside the gene matches: 10. The CDR3 DNA sequence: TGTGCCAGCAGTCCCCCCGGGACAGGGTACCACGAGCAGTACTTC. Encoded protein: CASSPPGTGYHEQYF.

The chain uses TRBV29-1 and TRBJ1-1, with D maybe TRBD1 (6 bases). CDR3 size: 13 residues. Per germline, CDR1 SQVTM and CDR2 ANQGSEA. With 7 bases removed from V and 0 bases from J, the gap between germline ends came to 12 bases. DNA for the CDR3: TGCAGCGGAAGACAGGTTTTGAACACTGAAGCTTTCTTT. It codes for CSGRQVLNTEAFF.

This clone occurred once. The chain joins TRBV5-1 to TRBJ1-1; D is unresolved. V was cut by 0 bases and J by 6 bases, with 12 bases left in between. Germline V gene lookup returns CDR1 SGHRS and CDR2 YFSETQ. The CDR3 spans 14 residues. The CDR3 coding sequence is TGCGCCAGCAGCTTGGAGGACTTCAAGCCTGAAGCTTTCTTT. Translating gives CASSLEDFKPEAFF.